This T cell receptor (beta chain) comes out of a study of blood T cell repertoires in COVID-19. Background on the study: PBMCs, B-cell-depleted T cells, or T cells were the source of the cDNA or gDNA that made up the material.

The CDR3 sequence is 11 residues long. Losses at the gene ends were 6 bases for V and 10 bases for J; bases not matched to a gene: 5. Germline CDR1 is SNHLY and CDR2 is FYNNEI. Clones were sequenced by immunoSEQ multiplex PCR, and TCRdb holds only the in-frame ones, with some missing. This sample carries fewer than 500,000 clones, about 90% of them seen once, and the ten largest clones take 1.5% to 2%. This clone was counted only a few times. This chain joins TRBV2 and TRBJ1-1; 7 nucleotides align to TRBD1. Sequenced sample: PBMCs or T cells enriched from blood (not recorded which). This sequence originates from a woman aged 18-29 years with acute COVID-19. The CDR3 DNA is TGTGCCAGCAGGACCCCAGGGGGAGCTTTCTTT. Residues: CASRTPGGAFF.